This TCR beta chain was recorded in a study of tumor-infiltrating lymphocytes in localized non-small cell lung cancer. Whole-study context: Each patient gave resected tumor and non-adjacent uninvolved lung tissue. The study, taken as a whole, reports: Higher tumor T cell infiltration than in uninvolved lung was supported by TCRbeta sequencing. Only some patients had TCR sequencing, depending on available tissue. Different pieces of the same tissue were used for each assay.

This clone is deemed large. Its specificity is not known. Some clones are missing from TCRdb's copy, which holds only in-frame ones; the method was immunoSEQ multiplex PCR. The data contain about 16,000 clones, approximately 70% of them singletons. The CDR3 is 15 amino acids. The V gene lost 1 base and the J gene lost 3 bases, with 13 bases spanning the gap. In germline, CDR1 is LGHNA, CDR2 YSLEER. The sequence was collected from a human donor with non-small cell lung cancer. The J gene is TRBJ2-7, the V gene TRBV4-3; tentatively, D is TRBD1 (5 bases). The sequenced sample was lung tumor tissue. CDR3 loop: CASSQGQRSGYEQYF. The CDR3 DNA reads TGCGCCAGCAGCCAAGGACAGCGTTCCGGCTACGAGCAGTACTTC.